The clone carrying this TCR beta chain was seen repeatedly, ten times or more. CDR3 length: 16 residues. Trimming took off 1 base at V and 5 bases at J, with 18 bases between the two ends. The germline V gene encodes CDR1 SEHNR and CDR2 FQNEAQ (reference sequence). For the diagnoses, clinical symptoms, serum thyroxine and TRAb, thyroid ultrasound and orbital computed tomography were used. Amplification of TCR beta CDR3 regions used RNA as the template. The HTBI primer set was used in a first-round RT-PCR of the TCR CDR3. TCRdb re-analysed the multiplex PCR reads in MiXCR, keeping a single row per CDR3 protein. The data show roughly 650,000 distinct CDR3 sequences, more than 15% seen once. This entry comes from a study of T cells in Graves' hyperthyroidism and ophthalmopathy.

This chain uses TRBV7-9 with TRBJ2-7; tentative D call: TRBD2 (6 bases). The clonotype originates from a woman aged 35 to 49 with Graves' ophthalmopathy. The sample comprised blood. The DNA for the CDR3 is TGTGCCAGCAGCTTAGTCGTGGGGATAGCGGAAAACGAGCAGTACTTC. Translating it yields CASSLVVGIAENEQYF. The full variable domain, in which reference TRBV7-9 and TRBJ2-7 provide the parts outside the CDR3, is DTGVSQNPRHKITKRGQNVTFRCDPISEHNRLYWYRQTLGQGPEFLTYFQNEAQLEKSRLLSDRFSAERPKGSFSTLEIQRTEQGDSAMYLCASSLVVGIAENEQYFGPGTRLTVT.